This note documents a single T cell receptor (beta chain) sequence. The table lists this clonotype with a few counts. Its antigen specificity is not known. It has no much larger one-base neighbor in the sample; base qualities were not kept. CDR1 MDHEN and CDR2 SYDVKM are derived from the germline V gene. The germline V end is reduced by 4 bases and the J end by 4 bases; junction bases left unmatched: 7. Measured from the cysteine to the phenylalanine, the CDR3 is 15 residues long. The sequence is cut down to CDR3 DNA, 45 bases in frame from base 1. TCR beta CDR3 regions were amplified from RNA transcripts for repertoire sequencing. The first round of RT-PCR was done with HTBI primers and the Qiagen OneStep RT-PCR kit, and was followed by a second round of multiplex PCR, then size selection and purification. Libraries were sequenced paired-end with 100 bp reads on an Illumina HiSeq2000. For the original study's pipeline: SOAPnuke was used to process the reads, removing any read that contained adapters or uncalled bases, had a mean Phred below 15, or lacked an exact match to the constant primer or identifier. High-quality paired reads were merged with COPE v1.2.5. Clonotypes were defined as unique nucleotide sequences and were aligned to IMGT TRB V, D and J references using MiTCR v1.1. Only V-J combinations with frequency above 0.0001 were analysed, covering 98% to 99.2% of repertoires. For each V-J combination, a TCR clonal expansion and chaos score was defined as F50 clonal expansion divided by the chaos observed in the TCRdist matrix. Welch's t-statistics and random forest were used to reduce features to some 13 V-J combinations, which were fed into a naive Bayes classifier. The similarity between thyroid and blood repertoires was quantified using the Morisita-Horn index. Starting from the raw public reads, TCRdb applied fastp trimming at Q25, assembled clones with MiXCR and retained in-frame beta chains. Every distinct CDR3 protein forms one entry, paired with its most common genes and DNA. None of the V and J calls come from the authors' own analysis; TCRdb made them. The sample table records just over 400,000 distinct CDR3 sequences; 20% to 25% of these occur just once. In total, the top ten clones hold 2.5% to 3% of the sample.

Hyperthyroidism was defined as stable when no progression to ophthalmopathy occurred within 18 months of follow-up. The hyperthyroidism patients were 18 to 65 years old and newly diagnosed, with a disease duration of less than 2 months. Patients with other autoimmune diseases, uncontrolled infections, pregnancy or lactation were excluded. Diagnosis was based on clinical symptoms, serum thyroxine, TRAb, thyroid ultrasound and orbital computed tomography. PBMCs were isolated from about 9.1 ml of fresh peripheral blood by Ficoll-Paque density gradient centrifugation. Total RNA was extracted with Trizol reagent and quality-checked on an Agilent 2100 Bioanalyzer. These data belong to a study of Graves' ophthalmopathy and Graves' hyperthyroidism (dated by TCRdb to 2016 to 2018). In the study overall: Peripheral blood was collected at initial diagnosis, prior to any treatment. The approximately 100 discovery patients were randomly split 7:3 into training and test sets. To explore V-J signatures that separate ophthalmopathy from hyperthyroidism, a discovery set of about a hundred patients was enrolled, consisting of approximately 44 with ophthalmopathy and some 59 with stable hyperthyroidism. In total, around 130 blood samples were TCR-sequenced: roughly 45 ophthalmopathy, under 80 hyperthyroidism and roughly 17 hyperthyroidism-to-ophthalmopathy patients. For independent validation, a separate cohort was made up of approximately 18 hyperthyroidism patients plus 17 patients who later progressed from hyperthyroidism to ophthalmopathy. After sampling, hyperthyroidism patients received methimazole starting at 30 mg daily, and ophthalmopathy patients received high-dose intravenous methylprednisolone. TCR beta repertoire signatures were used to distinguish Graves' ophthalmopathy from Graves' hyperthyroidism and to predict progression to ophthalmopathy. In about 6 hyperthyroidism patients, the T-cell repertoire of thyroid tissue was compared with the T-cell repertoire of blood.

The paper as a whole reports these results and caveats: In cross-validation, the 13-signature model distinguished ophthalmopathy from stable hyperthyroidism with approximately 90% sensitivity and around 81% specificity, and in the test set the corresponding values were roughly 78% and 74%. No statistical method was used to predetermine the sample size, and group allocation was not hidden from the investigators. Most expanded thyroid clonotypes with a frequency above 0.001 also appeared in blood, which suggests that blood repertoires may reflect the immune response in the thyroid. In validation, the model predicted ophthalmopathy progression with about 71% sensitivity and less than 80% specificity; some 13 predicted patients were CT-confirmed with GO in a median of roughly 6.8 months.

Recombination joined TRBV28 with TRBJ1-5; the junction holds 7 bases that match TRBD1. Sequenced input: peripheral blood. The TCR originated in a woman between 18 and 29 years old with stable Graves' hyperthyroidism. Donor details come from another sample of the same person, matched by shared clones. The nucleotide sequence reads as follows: TGTGCCAGCAGTTCCGACAGGGTCGCAAATCAGCCCCAGCATTTT. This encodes CASSSDRVANQPQHF.